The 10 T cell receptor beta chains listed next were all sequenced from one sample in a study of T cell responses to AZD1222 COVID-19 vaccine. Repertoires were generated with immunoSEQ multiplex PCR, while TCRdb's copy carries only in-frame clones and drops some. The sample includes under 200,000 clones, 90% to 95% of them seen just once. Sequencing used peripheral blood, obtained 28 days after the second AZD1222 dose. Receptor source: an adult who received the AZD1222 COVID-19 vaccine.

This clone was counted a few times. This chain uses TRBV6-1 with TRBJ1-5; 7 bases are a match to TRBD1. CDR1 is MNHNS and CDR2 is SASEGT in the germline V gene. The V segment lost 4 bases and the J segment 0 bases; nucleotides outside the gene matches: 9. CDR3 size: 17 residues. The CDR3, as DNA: TGTGCCAGCAGTGCGAGCAGGGGGGGTTCTAGCAATCAGCCCCAGCATTTT. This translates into CASSASRGGSSNQPQHF.

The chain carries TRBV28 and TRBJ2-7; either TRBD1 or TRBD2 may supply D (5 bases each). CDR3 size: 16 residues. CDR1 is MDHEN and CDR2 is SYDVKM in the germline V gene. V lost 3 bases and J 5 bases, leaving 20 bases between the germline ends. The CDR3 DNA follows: TGTGCCAGCAGTTTGGGGGTTGGGTCTGCATGGAACGAGCAGTACTTC. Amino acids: CASSLGVGSAWNEQYF.

CDR3 residues: CASSSLRLAGVQETQYF. The CDR3 DNA sequence: TGTGCCAGCAGTTCCCTAAGACTAGCGGGGGTCCAAGAGACCCAGTACTTC. This sequence joins TRBV28 and TRBJ2-5; 12 nucleotides match TRBD2. The germline V gene has CDR1 MDHEN and CDR2 SYDVKM. The CDR3 has 17 residues. V trimming: 4 bases; J trimming: 1 base; junction bases outside the gene matches: 7.

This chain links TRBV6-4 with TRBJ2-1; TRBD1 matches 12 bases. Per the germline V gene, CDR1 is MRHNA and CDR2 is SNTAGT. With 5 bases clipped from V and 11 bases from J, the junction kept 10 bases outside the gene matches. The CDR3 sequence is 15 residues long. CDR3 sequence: CASSTGTGGWGKQFF. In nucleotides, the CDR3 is TGTGCCAGCAGTACCGGGACAGGGGGCTGGGGAAAGCAGTTCTTC.

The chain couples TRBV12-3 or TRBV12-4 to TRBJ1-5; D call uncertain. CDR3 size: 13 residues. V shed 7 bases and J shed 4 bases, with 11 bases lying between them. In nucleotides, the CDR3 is TGTGCCAGCACATACGGACTTAATCAGCCCCAGCATTTT. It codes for CASTYGLNQPQHF.

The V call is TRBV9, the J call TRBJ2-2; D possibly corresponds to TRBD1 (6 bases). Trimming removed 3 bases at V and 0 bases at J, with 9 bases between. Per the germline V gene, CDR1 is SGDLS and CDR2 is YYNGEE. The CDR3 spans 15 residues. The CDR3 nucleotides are TGTGCCAGCAGCGGGGGACAACCGAACACCGGGGAGCTGTTTTTT. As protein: CASSGGQPNTGELFF.

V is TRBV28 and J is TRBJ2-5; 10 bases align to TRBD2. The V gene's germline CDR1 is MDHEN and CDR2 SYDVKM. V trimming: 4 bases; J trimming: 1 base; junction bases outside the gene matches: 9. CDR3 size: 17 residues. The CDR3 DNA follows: TGTGCCAGCAGTTATCGGCTAGCGGGAGTATCCCAAGAGACCCAGTACTTC. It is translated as CASSYRLAGVSQETQYF. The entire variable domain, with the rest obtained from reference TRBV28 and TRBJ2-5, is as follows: DVKVTQSSRYLVKRTGEKVFLECVQDMDHENMFWYRQDPGLGLRLIYFSYDVKMKEKGDIPEGYSVSREKKERFSLILESASTNQTSMYLCASSYRLAGVSQETQYFGPGTRLLVL.

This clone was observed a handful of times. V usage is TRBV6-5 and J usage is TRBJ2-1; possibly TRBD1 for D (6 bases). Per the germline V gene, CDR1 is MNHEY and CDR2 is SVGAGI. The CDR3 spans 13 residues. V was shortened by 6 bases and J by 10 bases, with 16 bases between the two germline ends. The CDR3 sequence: CASSSYRDREQFF. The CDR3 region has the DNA TGTGCCAGCAGCTCATACAGGGACCGGGAGCAGTTCTTC.

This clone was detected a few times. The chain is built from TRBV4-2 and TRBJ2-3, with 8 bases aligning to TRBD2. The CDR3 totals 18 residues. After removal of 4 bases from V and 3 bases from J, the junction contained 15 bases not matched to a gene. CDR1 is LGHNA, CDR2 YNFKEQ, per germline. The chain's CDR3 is CASSPRGGAGVQTDTQYF. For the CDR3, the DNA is TGTGCCAGCAGCCCCCGAGGCGGAGCGGGAGTGCAGACAGATACGCAGTATTTT.

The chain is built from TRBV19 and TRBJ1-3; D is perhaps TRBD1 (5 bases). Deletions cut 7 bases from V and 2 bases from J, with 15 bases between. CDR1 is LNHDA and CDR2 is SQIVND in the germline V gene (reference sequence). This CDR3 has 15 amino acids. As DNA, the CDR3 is TGTGCCAGTATCCGACGGGACGGCGCTGGAAACACCATATATTTT. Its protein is CASIRRDGAGNTIYF.